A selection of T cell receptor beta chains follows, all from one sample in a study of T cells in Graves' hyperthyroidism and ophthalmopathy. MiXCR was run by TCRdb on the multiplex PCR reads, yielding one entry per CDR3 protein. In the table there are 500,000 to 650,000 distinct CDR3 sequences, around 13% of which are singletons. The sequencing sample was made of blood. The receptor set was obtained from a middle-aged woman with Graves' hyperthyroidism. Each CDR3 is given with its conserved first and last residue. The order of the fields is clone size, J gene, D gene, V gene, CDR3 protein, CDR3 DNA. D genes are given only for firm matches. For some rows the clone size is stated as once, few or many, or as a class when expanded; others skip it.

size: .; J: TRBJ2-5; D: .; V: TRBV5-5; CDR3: CASSPHQRQVQETQYF; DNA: TGTGCCAGCAGCCCCCACCAGAGACAGGTCCAAGAGACCCAGTACTTC
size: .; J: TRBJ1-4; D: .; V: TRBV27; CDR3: CASSFSGGNEKLFF; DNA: TGTGCCAGCAGTTTTTCGGGAGGCAATGAAAAACTGTTTTTT
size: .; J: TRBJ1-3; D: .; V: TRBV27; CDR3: CASSLSGAGNTIYF; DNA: TGTGCCAGCAGTTTAAGTGGGGCTGGAAACACCATATATTTT
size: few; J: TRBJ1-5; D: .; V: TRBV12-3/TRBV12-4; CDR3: CASRSGAEGQPQHF; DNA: TGTGCCAGCAGGTCCGGGGCAGAAGGTCAGCCCCAGCATTTT
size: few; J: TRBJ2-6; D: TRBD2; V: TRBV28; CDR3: CASSTPGLAGSGANVLTF; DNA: TGTGCCAGCAGTACCCCGGGACTAGCGGGCTCTGGGGCCAACGTCCTGACTTTC
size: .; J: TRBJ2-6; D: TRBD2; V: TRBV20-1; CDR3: CSAPSGLAGPSGANVLTF; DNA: TGCAGTGCCCCAAGCGGACTAGCGGGGCCTTCTGGGGCCAACGTCCTGACTTTC
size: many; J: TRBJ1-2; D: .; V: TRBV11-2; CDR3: CASSPNLGEYYGYTF; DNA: TGTGCCAGCAGCCCCAACCTGGGAGAGTACTATGGCTACACCTTC
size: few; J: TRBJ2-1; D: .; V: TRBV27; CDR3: CASSTGRPRYNEQFF; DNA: TGTGCCAGCAGTACAGGACGTCCTAGATACAATGAGCAGTTCTTC
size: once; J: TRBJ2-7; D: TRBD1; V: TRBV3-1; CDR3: CASSLKEDRAYEQYF; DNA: TGTGCCAGCAGCCTCAAAGAAGACAGGGCCTACGAGCAGTACTTC
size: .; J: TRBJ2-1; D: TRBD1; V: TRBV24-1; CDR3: CATSDRDRGRDEQFF; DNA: TGTGCCACCAGTGACCGGGACAGGGGGCGTGATGAGCAGTTCTTC
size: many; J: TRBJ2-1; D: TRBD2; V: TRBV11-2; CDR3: CASSPTSGIYNEQFF; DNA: TGTGCCAGCAGCCCGACTAGCGGGATCTACAATGAGCAGTTCTTC
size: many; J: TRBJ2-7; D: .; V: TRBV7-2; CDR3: CASNFQTGAYEQYF; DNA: TGTGCCAGCAACTTCCAGACCGGTGCCTACGAGCAGTACTTC
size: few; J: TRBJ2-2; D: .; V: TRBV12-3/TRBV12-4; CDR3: CASRLQGTGELFF; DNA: TGTGCCAGCAGATTACAGGGAACCGGGGAGCTGTTTTTT
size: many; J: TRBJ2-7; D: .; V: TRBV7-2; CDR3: CASSPSVWYEQYF; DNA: TGTGCCAGCAGCCCCTCGGTGTGGTACGAGCAGTACTTC
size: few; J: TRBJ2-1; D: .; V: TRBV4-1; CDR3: CASSPTRVGNEQFF; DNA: TGCGCCAGCAGCCCCACAAGGGTGGGGAATGAGCAGTTCTTC
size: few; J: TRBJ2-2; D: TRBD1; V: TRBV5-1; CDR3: CASSLTTGATGELFF; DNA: TGCGCCAGCAGCTTGACGACAGGGGCCACCGGGGAGCTGTTTTTT
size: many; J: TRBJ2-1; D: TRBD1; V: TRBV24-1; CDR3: CATSDQTGTGVYNEQFF; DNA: TGTGCCACCAGTGATCAAACCGGGACAGGGGTGTACAATGAGCAGTTCTTC
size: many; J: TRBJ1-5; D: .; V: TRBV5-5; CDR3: CASSTWGVGFSQPQHF; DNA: TGTGCCAGCAGCACCTGGGGAGTCGGGTTTAGTCAGCCCCAGCATTTT
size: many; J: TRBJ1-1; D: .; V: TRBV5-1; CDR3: CASSATELTEAFF; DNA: TGCGCCAGCAGCGCGACAGAGCTCACTGAAGCTTTCTTT
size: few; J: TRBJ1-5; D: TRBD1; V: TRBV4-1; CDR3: CASRYRDRDFNQPQHF; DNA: TGCGCCAGCCGTTACCGGGACAGGGATTTCAATCAGCCCCAGCATTTT
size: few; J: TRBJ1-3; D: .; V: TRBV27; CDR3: CASSLSIFGNTIYF; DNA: TGTGCCAGCAGTTTGTCCATCTTTGGAAACACCATATATTTT
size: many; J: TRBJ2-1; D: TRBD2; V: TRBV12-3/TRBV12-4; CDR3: CASSLRAGVAFSYNEQFF; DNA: TGTGCCAGCAGTTTACGGGCGGGAGTAGCGTTCTCCTACAATGAGCAGTTCTTC
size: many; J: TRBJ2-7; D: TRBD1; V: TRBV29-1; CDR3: CSVGGQGYEQYF; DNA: TGCAGCGTAGGGGGACAGGGCTACGAGCAGTACTTC
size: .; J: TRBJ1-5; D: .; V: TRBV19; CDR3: CASSNLQGQPQHF; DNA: TGTGCCAGTAGTAACCTCCAGGGGCAGCCCCAGCATTTT
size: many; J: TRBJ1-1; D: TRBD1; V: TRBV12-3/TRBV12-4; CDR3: CASSSLRDRGAEAFF; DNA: TGTGCCAGCAGTTCTCTCCGGGACAGGGGCGCTGAAGCTTTCTTT
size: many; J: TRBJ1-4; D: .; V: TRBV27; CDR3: CASSLGGRFNEKLFF; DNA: TGTGCCAGCAGTTTAGGAGGGCGTTTCAATGAAAAACTGTTTTTT
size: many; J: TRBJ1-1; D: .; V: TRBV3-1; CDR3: CASSQGSGGEAFF; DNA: TGTGCCAGCAGCCAAGGGTCGGGGGGTGAAGCTTTCTTT
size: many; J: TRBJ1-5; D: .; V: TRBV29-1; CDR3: CSVVGGSQPQHF; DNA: TGCAGCGTTGTGGGGGGAAGTCAGCCCCAGCATTTT
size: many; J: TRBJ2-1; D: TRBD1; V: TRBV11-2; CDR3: CASSLGAGTEGYNEQFF; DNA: TGTGCCAGCAGCTTAGGTGCTGGGACAGAAGGCTACAATGAGCAGTTCTTC
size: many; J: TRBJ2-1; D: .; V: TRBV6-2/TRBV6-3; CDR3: CASSSGAYNEQFF; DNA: TGTGCCAGCAGCAGCGGAGCCTACAATGAGCAGTTCTTC